A single sample gave rise to the 28 T cell receptor beta chains below, sequenced in a study of blood T cells in healthy people across ages. It was with a sample-barcoded 5' primer and a J-beta primer mix that a second PCR of roughly 7 to 12 cycles was run. One entry per CDR3 protein, called by TCRdb with MiXCR from the 5' RACE reads. The sample lists 650,000 to 800,000 distinct CDR3 sequences; about 50% were seen once. Sequencing used blood. These TCRs come from a woman of 80 years or more in good health.

This clonotype qualifies as medium-sized. The chain carries TRBV6-5 and TRBJ2-1; 11 nucleotides line up with TRBD1. Trimming at V came to 6 bases and at J to 9 bases, leaving 10 bases not matched to a gene. The germline V gene encodes CDR1 MNHEY and CDR2 SVGAGI. The CDR3 runs to 15 residues. This CDR3 reads CASSPGTGGIFEQFF. The DNA of the CDR3 is TGTGCCAGCAGCCCCGGGACAGGGGGAATATTTGAGCAGTTCTTC.

This clonotype has at least ten counts. This chain connects TRBV5-4 to TRBJ2-3; possible D gene TRBD2, 5 bases. Germline CDR1 reads SGHNT; CDR2 reads YYREEE (reference sequence). Trimming removed 0 bases from V and 5 bases from J, with 16 bases in between. The CDR3 sequence is 16 residues long. DNA of the CDR3: TGTGCCAGCAGCTTGGTGGCGGGCCAGGTAGGAGATACGCAGTATTTT. Translation gives CASSLVAGQVGDTQYF.

This clonotype was observed at least ten times. The chain joins TRBV5-1 to TRBJ1-4; TRBD1 might be the D (6 bases). The CDR3 totals 15 residues. Trimming cost V 7 bases and J 3 bases, with 16 bases left between them. The germline V gene encodes CDR1 SGHRS and CDR2 YFSETQ. CDR3 region: CASASVGASNEKLFF. Written as DNA, the CDR3 is TGCGCCAGCGCCTCTGTGGGGGCATCTAATGAAAAACTGTTTTTT. Using reference TRBV5-1 and TRBJ1-4 for the parts outside the CDR3, the full variable domain is KAGVTQTPRYLIKTRGQQVTLSCSPISGHRSVSWYQQTPGQGLQFLFEYFSETQRNKGNFPGRFSGRQFSNSRSEMNVSTLELGDSALYLCASASVGASNEKLFFGSGTQLSVL.

Many counts were recorded for this clonotype. The genes are TRBV12-3 or TRBV12-4 and TRBJ2-3; no definite D call. CDR3 length: 15 amino acids. The ends were cut back, 4 bases at V and 2 bases at J, with 13 bases in the middle. Written as DNA, the CDR3 is TGTGCCAGCAGTTCGACTCTAGGCCTCACAGATACGCAGTATTTT. Translating gives CASSSTLGLTDTQYF.

The genes are TRBV9 and TRBJ1-2, with a weak D call TRBD1 (6 bases). CDR3 length equals 15 residues. Trimming took off 0 bases at V and 4 bases at J, with 13 bases between the two ends. Germline-derived CDR1 and CDR2 are SGDLS and YYNGEE. CDR3 amino acids: CASSVAGGHPYGYTF. For the CDR3, the DNA is TGTGCCAGCAGCGTAGCCGGGGGGCACCCCTATGGCTACACCTTC.

On this clonotype itself: A much larger clonotype is one base distant, so this may be a read error. The chain is built from TRBV5-1 and TRBJ2-1, with 8 nucleotides matching TRBD2. The DNA end is a closer match to TRBJ2-7, so the J assignment may be wrong. The CDR3 is 16 amino acids. CDR1 SGHRS and CDR2 YFSETQ come from the germline V gene. CDR3 in DNA: TGCGCCAGCTCCCCCGGGGGACTAGGTTCCTACAATGAGCAGTACTTC. The encoded protein is CASSPGGLGSYNEQYF.

This chain links TRBV2 with TRBJ1-5; tentatively, D is TRBD1 (6 bases). The germline V and J ends were trimmed by 7 bases and 4 bases, with 23 bases remaining between them. The CDR3 runs 17 residues. Germline lookup yields CDR1 SNHLY and CDR2 FYNNEI. In DNA, the CDR3 is TGTGCCAGCACCTTGGGGGCACCCGGAAGGGTGAATCAGCCCCAGCATTTT. Translated: CASTLGAPGRVNQPQHF.

The rearrangement joins TRBV20-1 to TRBJ2-5; D gene unclear. Trimming took 4 bases from V and 4 from J, leaving 16 bases between them. Germline V gene sequence: CDR1 DFQATT, CDR2 SNEGSKA (reference sequence). The CDR3 covers 14 residues. The CDR3 coding sequence is TGCAGTGCTACTCTCGCCGGGCCTGGAGAGACCCAGTACTTC. Protein: CSATLAGPGETQYF.

DNA of the CDR3: TGTGCCATCAGTGAGGGGGGAGACTATGGCTACACCTTC. This sequence encodes CAISEGGDYGYTF. The chain employs TRBV10-3 and TRBJ1-2, with D possibly TRBD1 on 5 matching bases. Germline V gives CDR1 ENHRY, CDR2 SYGVKD. Trimming removed 2 bases at V and 3 bases at J, with 7 bases between. The CDR3 runs to 13 residues.

Worth noting for this clonotype: It may be a read error: a sequence one base away is much more abundant. The genes are TRBV18 and TRBJ2-1, with D possibly TRBD2 on 6 matching bases. The CDR3 loop spans 15 amino acids. Germline assignment: CDR1 KGHSH and CDR2 LQKENI. The CDR3 bases are TGTGACAGCTCACAAAGCGGGTACTCCTACAATGAGCAGTTCTTC. It specifies CDSSQSGYSYNEQFF.

This clonotype was observed at least ten times. V gene TRBV7-2 combines with J gene TRBJ1-5; 7 bases align to TRBD1. The CDR3 covers 14 residues. V dropped 5 bases and J dropped 4; count of bases not matched to a gene: 5. Looked up from germline, CDR1 is SGHTA and CDR2 is FQGNSA. The CDR3 here is CASSAGTANQPQHF. DNA for the CDR3: TGTGCCAGCAGCGCCGGGACAGCTAATCAGCCCCAGCATTTT.

The rearrangement links TRBV5-1 to TRBJ2-3; TRBD1 is a possible D gene (5 bases). This CDR3 region has 12 residues. Trimming shortened V by 4 bases and J by 8 bases, and 11 bases separated the two germline ends. The germline gives CDR1 SGHRS, CDR2 YFSETQ. CDR3 region: CASSRQQGTQYF. The CDR3 DNA reads TGCGCCAGCAGCCGACAGCAAGGTACGCAGTATTTT.

This clonotype was seen repeatedly, ten times or more. The chain has TRBV27 and TRBJ2-7; D may correspond to TRBD1 or TRBD2 (5 bases each). V was shortened by 3 bases and J by 7 bases, with 13 bases between the two germline ends. Germline V gene sequence: CDR1 MNHEY, CDR2 SMNVEV (reference sequence). The CDR3 covers 13 residues. The CDR3 DNA is TGTGCCAGCAGTTTCATAGGGACGGGGGAGCAGTACTTC. Encoded protein: CASSFIGTGEQYF.

This clonotype occurred once. Written as DNA, the CDR3 is TGTGCCATCAAGCCCCCAGGGCTCGATGAAGCTTTCTTT. This translates into CAIKPPGLDEAFF. V is TRBV10-3 and J is TRBJ1-1, with D possibly TRBD1 on 5 matching bases. Germline V gene data show CDR1 as ENHRY and CDR2 as SYGVKD. The CDR3 has 13 amino acids. With 7 bases removed from V and 7 bases from J, the gap between germline ends came to 16 bases.

This clonotype was counted between two and nine times. The rearrangement uses TRBV5-1 and TRBJ1-5; D uncertain. The CDR3 is 15 amino acids. Germline values: CDR1 SGHRS, CDR2 YFSETQ. V shed 2 bases and J shed 1 base, with 10 bases lying between them. The CDR3 DNA is TGCGCCAGCAGCTTAGGACCCTTAAGCAATCAGCCCCAGCATTTT. The encoded protein is CASSLGPLSNQPQHF.

V is TRBV27 and J is TRBJ1-1; 9 bases are shared with TRBD1. The CDR3 is made up of 14 amino acids. V was pared by 3 bases and J by 4 bases, with 3 bases of the junction left unmatched. CDR1 is MNHEY and CDR2 is SMNVEV in the germline V gene (reference sequence). CDR3 sequence: CASSLGQGFTEAFF. The CDR3 DNA follows: TGTGCCAGCAGTTTGGGACAGGGTTTCACTGAAGCTTTCTTT.

Of note for this clonotype: This clone may be a read error of a much larger clone one base away. This chain links TRBV11-2 with TRBJ2-7; TRBD2 is a possible D gene (6 bases). The V gene lost 7 bases and the J gene lost 10 bases, with 17 bases spanning the gap. Germline CDR1 reads SGHAT; CDR2 reads FQNNGV. The CDR3 has 12 amino acids. The CDR3 spells CASNPGAGLQYF. CDR3 sequence (DNA): TGTGCCAGCAACCCAGGTGCAGGACTACAGTACTTC. The full variable domain, with the rest looked up from reference TRBV11-2 and TRBJ2-7, is EAGVAQSPRYKIIEKRQSVAFWCNPISGHATLYWYQQILGQGPKLLIQFQNNGVVDDSQLPKDRFSAERLKGVDSTLKIQPAKLEDSAVYLCASNPGAGLQYFGPGTRLTVT.

To note about this clonotype: An end of the junction differs from the germline gene, which may be a read error. CDR3 in DNA: TGCGTCAGCAGCCAGGAACCGGGACAGGGGAGGACCCAGTACTTC. Protein: CVSSQEPGQGRTQYF. V usage is TRBV4-1 and J usage is TRBJ2-5, with TRBD1 matching 10 bases. CDR3 length: 15 amino acids. CDR1 MGHRA and CDR2 YSYEKL come from the germline V gene.

The chain carries TRBV18 and TRBJ2-1; tentative D call: TRBD1 (6 bases). The CDR3 contains 14 residues. Trimming removed 6 bases from V and 4 bases from J, with 13 bases in between. In germline, CDR1 is KGHSH, CDR2 LQKENI. In DNA, the CDR3 is TGTGCCAGCTCCCCGGACAGTACTTACAATGAGCAGTTCTTC. Protein sequence: CASSPDSTYNEQFF.

The chain combines TRBV5-1 with TRBJ2-1, with D tentatively TRBD1 (6 bases). V was shortened by 1 base and J by 7 bases, with 15 bases between the two germline ends. The CDR3 length is 15 residues. Per the germline V gene, CDR1 is SGHRS and CDR2 is YFSETQ. The CDR3 sequence: CASSLIGGPTNEQFF. As DNA, the CDR3 is TGCGCCAGCAGCTTGATAGGGGGACCTACGAATGAGCAGTTCTTC.

The CDR3 coding sequence is TGTGCCTGGAGTGCAAGGGGGCTAGGGCAGCAGTACTTC. Translating it yields CAWSARGLGQQYF. The chain carries TRBV30 and TRBJ2-7; 7 nucleotides align to TRBD1. V was pared by 1 base and J by 8 bases, with 8 bases of the junction left unmatched. This CDR3 region has 13 residues. CDR1 GTSNPN and CDR2 SVGIG come from the germline V gene (reference sequence).

The chain combines TRBV29-1 with TRBJ2-1; D perhaps matches TRBD2 (6 bases). This CDR3 is 15 amino acids long. V gave up 7 bases and J gave up 5 bases, with 21 bases separating them. Germline assignment: CDR1 SQVTM and CDR2 ANQGSEA. The CDR3 protein is CSASTGTRRDNEQFF. CDR3 DNA sequence: TGCAGCGCCTCCACCGGAACTAGGAGGGACAATGAGCAGTTCTTC.

In the case of this clonotype: This may stem from a read error, because a much larger clone lies one nucleotide away. The chain has TRBV7-2 and TRBJ1-2, with 7 bases identical to TRBD1. This CDR3 contains 13 residues. Germline V gene sequence: CDR1 SGHTA, CDR2 FQGNSA. V was clipped by 3 bases and J by 4 bases; unmatched bases: 2. CDR3: CASSLTGPYGYTF. In nucleotides, the CDR3 is TGTGCCAGCAGCTTGACAGGGCCCTATGGCTACACCTTC.

In this sample, this clonotype turned up many times. V usage is TRBV11-2 and J usage is TRBJ2-3; 12 positions match TRBD2. The germline V gene encodes CDR1 SGHAT and CDR2 FQNNGV. Losses at the gene ends were 2 bases for V and 6 bases for J; bases not matched to a gene: 6. This CDR3 region has 16 residues. The CDR3 protein is CASSLTSGGSLDTQYF. DNA for the CDR3: TGTGCCAGCAGCTTAACTAGCGGGGGGAGCCTGGATACGCAGTATTTT.

This clonotype was recorded only once. A read error is possible here, since a much larger clone lies one base away. J is TRBJ2-1 and V is TRBV7-7; 7 bases are a match to TRBD2. CDR1 SSHAT and CDR2 FNYEAQ come from the germline V gene (reference sequence). V lost 4 bases, J lost 6 bases, and 12 bases stayed unmatched. The CDR3 totals 16 residues. The chain's CDR3 is CASSSGLVGVSNEQFF. CDR3 in DNA: TGTGCCAGCAGCTCAGGACTAGTGGGAGTAAGCAATGAGCAGTTCTTC.

This clonotype occurred many times. V is TRBV20-1 and J is TRBJ1-2; D ambiguous. Germline V gene lookup returns CDR1 DFQATT and CDR2 SNEGSKA (reference sequence). Deletions cut 3 bases from V and 4 bases from J, with 9 bases between. The CDR3 runs 12 residues. The CDR3 loop reads CSASFQVYGYTF. DNA of the CDR3: TGCAGTGCTAGTTTCCAAGTCTATGGCTACACCTTC.

Comment on this clonotype: This may come from a read error, since a much larger clone is one base off. This chain uses TRBV7-2 with TRBJ2-5, with 9 nucleotides matching TRBD1. With V trimmed by 1 base and J by 4 bases, 7 bases remained unmatched. Germline lookup yields CDR1 SGHTA and CDR2 FQGNSA. The CDR3 sequence is 16 residues long. This chain's CDR3 is CASSLGGTGRRETQYF. DNA of the CDR3: TGTGCCAGCAGCTTAGGGGGGACAGGGAGGCGAGAGACCCAGTACTTC.

This clonotype came up once. The rearrangement joins TRBV9 to TRBJ2-1; D is possibly TRBD2 (7 bases). V dropped 3 bases and J dropped 3 bases, with 13 bases sitting between them. Germline V gene data show CDR1 as SGDLS and CDR2 as YYNGEE. There are 15 residues in the CDR3. This CDR3 is CASSARGGVYNEQFF. The DNA for the CDR3 is TGTGCCAGCAGCGCTCGAGGGGGGGTCTACAATGAGCAGTTCTTC. The variable domain in full, with the rest retrieved from reference TRBV9 and TRBJ2-1, is DSGVTQTPKHLITATGQRVTLRCSPRSGDLSVYWYQQSLDQGLQFLIQYYNGEERAKGNILERFSAQQFPDLHSELNLSSLELGDSALYFCASSARGGVYNEQFFGPGTRLTVL.